This TCR beta chain emerged from a study of long-term antiretroviral therapy in people with HIV. Study overall: When the earliest samples were collected, ART was typically delayed until CD4 counts fell.

The ends were cut back, 0 bases at V and 6 bases at J, with 13 bases in the middle. This CDR3 region has 14 residues. Germline lookup yields CDR1 SGHNT and CDR2 YYREEE (reference sequence). Researchers report immunoSEQ v3.0 was run at survey level. Some clones are missing from TCRdb's copy, which holds only in-frame ones; the method was immunoSEQ multiplex PCR. The sample comprises approximately 24,000 clones, approximately 80% of which are singletons, and about 5.6% rests with the top ten. This chain links TRBV5-4 with TRBJ2-7; D ambiguous. Sequenced here: unsorted PBMCs, sampled 4.4 years after starting antiretroviral therapy. The clonotype comes from a young man with HIV. CDR3 region: CASSLVHAPGEQYF. The CDR3 coding sequence is TGTGCCAGCAGCTTGGTTCACGCCCCGGGCGAGCAGTACTTC.